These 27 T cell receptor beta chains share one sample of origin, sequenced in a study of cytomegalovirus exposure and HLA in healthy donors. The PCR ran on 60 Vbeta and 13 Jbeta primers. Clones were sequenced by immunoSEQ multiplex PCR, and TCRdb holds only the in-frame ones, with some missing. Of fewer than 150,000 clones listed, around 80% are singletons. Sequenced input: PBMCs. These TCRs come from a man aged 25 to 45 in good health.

The CDR3 DNA sequence: TGTGCCAGCAGCACCCGTCGGCCCGATATGGACAGGCCCTACGAGCAGTACTTC. The encoded protein is CASSTRRPDMDRPYEQYF. J is TRBJ2-7 and V is TRBV7-3; 7 bases agree with TRBD1. V was pared by 5 bases and J by 2 bases, with 18 bases of the junction left unmatched. Germline CDR1 SGHTA, CDR2 FQGTGA. The CDR3 spans 18 residues.

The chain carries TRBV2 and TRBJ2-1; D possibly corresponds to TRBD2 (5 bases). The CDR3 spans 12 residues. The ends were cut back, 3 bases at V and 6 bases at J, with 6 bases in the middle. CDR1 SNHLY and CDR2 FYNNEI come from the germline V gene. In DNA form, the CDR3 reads TGTGCCAGCAGTGATCGGGGCAATGAGCAGTTCTTC. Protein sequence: CASSDRGNEQFF.

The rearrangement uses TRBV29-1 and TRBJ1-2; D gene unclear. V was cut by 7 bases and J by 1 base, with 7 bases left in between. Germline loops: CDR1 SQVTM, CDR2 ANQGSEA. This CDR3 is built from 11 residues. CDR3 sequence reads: CSAGDNYGYTF. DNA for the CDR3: TGCAGCGCCGGAGATAACTATGGCTACACCTTC.

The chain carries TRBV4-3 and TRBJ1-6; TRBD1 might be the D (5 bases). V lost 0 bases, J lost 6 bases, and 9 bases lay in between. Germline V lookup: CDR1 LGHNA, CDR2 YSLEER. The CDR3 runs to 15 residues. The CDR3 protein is CASSQEQGVNSPLHF. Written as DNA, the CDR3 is TGCGCCAGCAGCCAAGAGCAGGGCGTTAATTCACCCCTCCACTTT.

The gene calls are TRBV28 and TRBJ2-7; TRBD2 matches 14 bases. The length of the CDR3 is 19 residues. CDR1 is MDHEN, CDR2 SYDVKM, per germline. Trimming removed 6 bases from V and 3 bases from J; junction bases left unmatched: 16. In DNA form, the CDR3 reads TGTGCCAGCAGCCCCGGACTAGCGGGGGGCCTCCTACCGAACTACGAGCAGTACTTC. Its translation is CASSPGLAGGLLPNYEQYF.

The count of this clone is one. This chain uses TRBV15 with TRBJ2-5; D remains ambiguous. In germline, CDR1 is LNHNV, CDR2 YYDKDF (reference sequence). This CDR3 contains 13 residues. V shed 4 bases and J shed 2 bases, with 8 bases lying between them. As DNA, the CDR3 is TGTGCCACCAGCATTCAGACACAAGAGACCCAGTACTTC. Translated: CATSIQTQETQYF.

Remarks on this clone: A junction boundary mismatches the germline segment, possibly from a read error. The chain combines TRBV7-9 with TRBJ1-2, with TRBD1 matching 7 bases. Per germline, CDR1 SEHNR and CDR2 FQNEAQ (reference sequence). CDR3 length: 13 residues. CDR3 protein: CSSSSGQNYGYTF. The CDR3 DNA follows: TGTTCCAGCAGCTCGGGACAGAACTATGGCTACACCTTC.

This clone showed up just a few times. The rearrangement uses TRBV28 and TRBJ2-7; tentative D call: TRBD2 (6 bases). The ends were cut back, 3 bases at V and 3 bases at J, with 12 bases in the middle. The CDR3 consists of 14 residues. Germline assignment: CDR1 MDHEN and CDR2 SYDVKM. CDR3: CASSLAGPNYEQYF. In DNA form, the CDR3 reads TGTGCCAGCAGTTTGGCGGGGCCGAACTACGAGCAGTACTTC.

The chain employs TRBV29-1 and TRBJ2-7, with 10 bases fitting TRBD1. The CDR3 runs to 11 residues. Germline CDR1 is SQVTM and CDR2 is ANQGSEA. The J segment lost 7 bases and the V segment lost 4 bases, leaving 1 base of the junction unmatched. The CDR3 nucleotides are TGCAGCGTTGGGACAGGGGGTGAGCAGTACTTC. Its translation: CSVGTGGEQYF.

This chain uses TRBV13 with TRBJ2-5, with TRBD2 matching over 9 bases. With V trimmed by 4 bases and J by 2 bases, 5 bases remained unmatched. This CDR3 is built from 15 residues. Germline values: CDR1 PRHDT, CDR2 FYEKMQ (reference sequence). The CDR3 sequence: CASSWREGRQETQYF. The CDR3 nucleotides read TGTGCCAGCAGCTGGCGGGAGGGGCGTCAAGAGACCCAGTACTTC. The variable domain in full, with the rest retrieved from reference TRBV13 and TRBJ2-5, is AAGVIQSPRHLIKEKRETATLKCYPIPRHDTVYWYQQGPGQDPQFLISFYEKMQSDKGSIPDRFSAQQFSDYHSELNMSSLELGDSALYFCASSWREGRQETQYFGPGTRLLVL.

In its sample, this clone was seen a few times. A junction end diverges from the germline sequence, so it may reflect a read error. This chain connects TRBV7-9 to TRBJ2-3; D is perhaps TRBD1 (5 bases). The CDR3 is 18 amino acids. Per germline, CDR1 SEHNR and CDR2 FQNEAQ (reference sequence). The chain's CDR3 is CSSSLAERQPPGTDTQYF. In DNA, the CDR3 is TGTTCCAGCAGCTTAGCAGAGCGACAGCCACCGGGCACAGATACGCAGTATTTT.

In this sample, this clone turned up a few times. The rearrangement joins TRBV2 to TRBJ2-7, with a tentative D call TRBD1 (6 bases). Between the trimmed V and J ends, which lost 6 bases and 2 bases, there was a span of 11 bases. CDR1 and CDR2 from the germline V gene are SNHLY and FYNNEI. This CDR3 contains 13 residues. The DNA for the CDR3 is TGTGCCAGCAGGGGGACACTCACCTACGAGCAGTACTTC. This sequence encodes CASRGTLTYEQYF. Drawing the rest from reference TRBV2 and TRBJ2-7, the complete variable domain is EPEVTQTPSHQVTQMGQEVILRCVPISNHLYFYWYRQILGQKVEFLVSFYNNEISEKSEIFDDQFSVERPDGSNFTLKIRSTKLEDSAMYFCASRGTLTYEQYFGPGTRLTVT.

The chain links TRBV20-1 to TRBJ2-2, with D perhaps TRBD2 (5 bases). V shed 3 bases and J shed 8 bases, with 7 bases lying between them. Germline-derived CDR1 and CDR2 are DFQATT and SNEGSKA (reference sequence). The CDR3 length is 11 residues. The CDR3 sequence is CSASEGGELFF. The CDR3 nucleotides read TGCAGTGCTAGTGAGGGAGGGGAGCTGTTTTTT.

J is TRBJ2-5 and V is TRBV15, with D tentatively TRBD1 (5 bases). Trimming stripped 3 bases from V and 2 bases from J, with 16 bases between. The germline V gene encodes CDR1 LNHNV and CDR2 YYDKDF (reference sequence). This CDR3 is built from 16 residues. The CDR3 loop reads CATSSPPGSQQETQYF. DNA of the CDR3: TGTGCCACCAGCAGCCCCCCAGGGTCTCAACAAGAGACCCAGTACTTC.

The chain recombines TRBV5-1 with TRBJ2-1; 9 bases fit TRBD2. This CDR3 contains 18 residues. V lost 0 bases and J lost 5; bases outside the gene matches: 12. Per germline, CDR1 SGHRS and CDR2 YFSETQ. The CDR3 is CASSLAGVAGASNNEQFF. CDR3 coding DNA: TGCGCCAGCAGCTTGGCCGGAGTAGCGGGAGCTAGCAACAATGAGCAGTTCTTC.

CDR3: CASSPEFGETQYF. In DNA, the CDR3 is TGCGCCAGCAGCCCGGAGTTCGGCGAGACCCAGTACTTC. The chain is built from TRBV10-1 and TRBJ2-5; D call uncertain. The CDR3 consists of 13 residues. CDR1 is WNHNN, CDR2 SYGVQD, per germline (reference sequence). V was pared by 6 bases and J by 5 bases, with 13 bases between.

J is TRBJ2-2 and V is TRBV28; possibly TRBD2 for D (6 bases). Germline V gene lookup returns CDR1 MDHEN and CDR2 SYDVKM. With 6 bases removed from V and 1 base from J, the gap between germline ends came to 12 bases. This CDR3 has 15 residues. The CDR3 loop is CASRTGTLNTGELFF. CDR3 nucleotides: TGTGCCAGCAGGACCGGGACTTTGAACACCGGGGAGCTGTTTTTT.

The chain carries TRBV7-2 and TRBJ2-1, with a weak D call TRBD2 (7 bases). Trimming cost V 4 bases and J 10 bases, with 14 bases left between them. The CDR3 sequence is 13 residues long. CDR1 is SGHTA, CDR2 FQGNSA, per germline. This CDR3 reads CASSSLGGGEQFF. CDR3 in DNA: TGTGCCAGCAGCTCTTTAGGGGGAGGGGAGCAGTTCTTC.

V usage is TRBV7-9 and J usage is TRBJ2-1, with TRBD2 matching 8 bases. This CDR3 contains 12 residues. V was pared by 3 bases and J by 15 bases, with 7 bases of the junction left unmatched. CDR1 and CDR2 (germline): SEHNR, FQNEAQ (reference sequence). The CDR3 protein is CASSLVAGGLFF. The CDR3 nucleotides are TGTGCCAGCAGCTTGGTTGCGGGAGGTCTGTTCTTC. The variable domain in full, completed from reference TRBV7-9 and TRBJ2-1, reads DTGVSQNPRHKITKRGQNVTFRCDPISEHNRLYWYRQTLGQGPEFLTYFQNEAQLEKSRLLSDRFSAERPKGSFSTLEIQRTEQGDSAMYLCASSLVAGGLFFGPGTRLTVL.

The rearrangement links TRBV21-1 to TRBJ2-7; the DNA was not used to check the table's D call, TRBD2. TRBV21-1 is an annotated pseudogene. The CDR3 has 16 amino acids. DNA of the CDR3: TGTGCCAGCAGCAAAAAGGGGCCGCGGGGGGACTACGAGCAGTACTTC. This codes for CASSKKGPRGDYEQYF.

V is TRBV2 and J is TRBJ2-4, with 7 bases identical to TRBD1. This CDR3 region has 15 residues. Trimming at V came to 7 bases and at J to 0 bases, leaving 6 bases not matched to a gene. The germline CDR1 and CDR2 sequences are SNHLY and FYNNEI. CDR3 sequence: CASTLQGLAKNIQYF. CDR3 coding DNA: TGTGCCAGCACACTACAGGGGTTAGCCAAAAACATTCAGTACTTC.

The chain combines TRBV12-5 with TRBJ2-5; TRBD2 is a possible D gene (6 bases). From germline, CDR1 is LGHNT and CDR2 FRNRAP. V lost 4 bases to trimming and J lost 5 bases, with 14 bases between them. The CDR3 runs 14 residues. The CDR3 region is CASGSAGTGETQYF. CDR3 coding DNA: TGTGCTAGTGGTTCCGCCGGGACTGGGGAGACCCAGTACTTC.

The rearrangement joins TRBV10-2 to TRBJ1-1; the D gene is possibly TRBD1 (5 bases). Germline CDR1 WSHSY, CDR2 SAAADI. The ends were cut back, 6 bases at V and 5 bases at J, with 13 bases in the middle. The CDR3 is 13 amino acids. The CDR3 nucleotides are TGCGCCAGCAGGGCACAGGTGCGGACTGAAGCTTTCTTT. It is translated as CASRAQVRTEAFF.

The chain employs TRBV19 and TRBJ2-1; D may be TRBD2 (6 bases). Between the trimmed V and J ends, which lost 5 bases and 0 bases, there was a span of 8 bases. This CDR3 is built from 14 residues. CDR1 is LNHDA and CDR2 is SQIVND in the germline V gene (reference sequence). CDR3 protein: CASSYSGSYNEQFF. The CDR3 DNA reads TGTGCCAGTAGTTATAGCGGCTCCTACAATGAGCAGTTCTTC.

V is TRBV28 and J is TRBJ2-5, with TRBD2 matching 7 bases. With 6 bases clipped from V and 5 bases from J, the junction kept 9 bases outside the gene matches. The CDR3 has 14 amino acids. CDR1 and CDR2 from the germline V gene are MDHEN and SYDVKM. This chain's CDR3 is CASRSAGAGETQYF. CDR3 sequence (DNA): TGTGCCAGCAGGTCGGCGGGAGCTGGGGAGACCCAGTACTTC.

For the CDR3, the DNA is TGTGCCAGCAGCCCGTCAGGGAACACTGAAGCTTTCTTT. Its translation: CASSPSGNTEAFF. The V gene is TRBV7-2, the J gene TRBJ1-1, with unresolved D. Per germline, CDR1 SGHTA and CDR2 FQGNSA. Trimming pared 5 bases from V and 1 base from J, leaving 8 bases between. This CDR3 region has 13 residues.

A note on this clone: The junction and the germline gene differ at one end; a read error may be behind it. CDR3 sequence: CSSSPGQGNQPQHF. CDR3 nucleotides: TGTTCCAGCAGCCCAGGACAGGGCAATCAGCCCCAGCATTTT. V usage is TRBV7-9 and J usage is TRBJ1-5; TRBD1 agrees at 7 bases. CDR3 length: 14 amino acids. Germline CDR1 and CDR2: SEHNR and FQNEAQ (reference sequence).